These T cell receptor beta chains were read from a single sample in a study of STAT3 mutations in large granular lymphocyte leukemia. Sequencing was performed with immunoSEQ multiplex PCR; in TCRdb, only in-frame clones are kept and a portion is missing. The repertoire holds 4,500 to 6,000 clones, with just under 95% as singletons. The sample was peripheral blood mononuclear cells. All receptors come from a man in his 60s with T-cell large granular lymphocyte leukemia. Some clones in this sample may be carry-over from other donors' samples. CDR3s include the opening cysteine and the closing phenylalanine or tryptophan. A D gene is named only where the DNA matches it firmly. The size of a clone is reported for some rows only, either as once, few or many, or as a class for expanded clones.

>.|TRBJ1-2|.|TRBV6-1
CASSIGQRASGYTF
TGTGCCAGCAGTATCGGACAGAGGGCCTCCGGCTACACCTTC
>.|TRBJ2-7|.|TRBV5-1
CASSWDGSYEQYF
TGCGCCAGCAGCTGGGACGGGAGCTACGAGCAGTACTTC
>.|TRBJ2-5|TRBD1|TRBV6-5
CASSPEGTGEETQYF
TGTGCCAGCAGCCCCGAAGGAACAGGGGAAGAGACCCAGTACTTC
>.|TRBJ1-1|.|TRBV30
CAWSAGNTEAFF
TGTGCCTGGAGTGCAGGGAACACTGAAGCTTTCTTT
>.|TRBJ1-3|.|TRBV27
CASSFPGGTLYF
TGTGCCAGCAGTTTCCCCGGGGGCACCCTATATTTT
>.|TRBJ1-5|TRBD1|TRBV30
CAWNDRGRGGQPQHF
TGTGCCTGGAACGACAGGGGGCGAGGCGGGCAGCCCCAGCATTTT
>.|TRBJ1-3|.|TRBV30
CAWSDSGNTIYF
TGTGCCTGGTCGGATTCTGGAAACACCATATATTTT
>.|TRBJ1-1|.|TRBV29-1
CSAGGQNTEAFF
TGCAGCGCCGGGGGACAGAACACTGAAGCTTTCTTT
>.|TRBJ1-1|.|TRBV6-6
CASTHRAAGNTEAFF
TGTGCCAGCACTCACCGGGCCGCAGGGAACACTGAAGCTTTCTTT
>.|TRBJ2-2|.|TRBV4-1
CASSRLKGENTGELFF
TGCGCCAGCAGCCGTCTTAAGGGGGAGAACACCGGGGAGCTGTTTTTT
>.|TRBJ1-1|.|TRBV12-5
CASGAGGSTEAFF
TGTGCTAGTGGGGCCGGGGGGAGCACTGAAGCTTTCTTT
>.|TRBJ2-6|.|TRBV27
CASSAFSGANVLTF
TGTGCCAGCAGTGCCTTCTCTGGGGCCAACGTCCTGACTTTC
>.|TRBJ2-7|TRBD2|TRBV5-1
CASSLTLAGGGYEQYF
TGCGCCAGCAGCTTGACACTAGCGGGAGGGGGCTACGAGCAGTACTTC
>.|TRBJ1-5|.|TRBV10-3
CAISESPNSNQPQHF
TGTGCCATCAGTGAGTCCCCTAATAGCAATCAGCCCCAGCATTTT
>.|TRBJ2-7|TRBD1|TRBV7-9
CASSIPRDRVDEQYF
TGTGCCAGCAGCATTCCCCGGGACAGGGTGGACGAGCAGTACTTC
>.|TRBJ2-3|.|TRBV10-3
CAISEGTPQTDTQYF
TGTGCCATCAGTGAGGGGACTCCCCAAACAGATACGCAGTATTTT
>.|TRBJ2-1|TRBD1|TRBV7-9
CASSFGPPTGAYSYNEQFF
TGTGCCAGCAGCTTTGGGCCCCCCACAGGGGCCTATTCCTACAATGAGCAGTTCTTC
>.|TRBJ1-1|TRBD1|TRBV10-3
CAIKRGQGNTEAFF
TGTGCCATCAAAAGGGGACAGGGGAACACTGAAGCTTTCTTT
>.|TRBJ2-1|TRBD2|TRBV7-9
CASSSTGAGGNNEQFF
TGTGCCAGCAGCTCAACCGGCGCGGGAGGTAACAATGAGCAGTTCTTC
>.|TRBJ2-5|TRBD2|TRBV29-1
CSVTSPHQETQYF
TGCAGCGTGACTAGCCCCCACCAAGAGACCCAGTACTTC
>.|TRBJ1-1|TRBD1|TRBV13
CASSYPGTGGDTEAFF
TGTGCCAGCAGCTACCCCGGGACAGGGGGCGATACTGAAGCTTTCTTT
>.|TRBJ2-7|TRBD2|TRBV29-1
CSATTSGRYEQYF
TGCAGCGCCACGACTAGCGGGAGATACGAGCAGTACTTC
>once|TRBJ2-3|.|TRBV6-1
CASKVTDTQYF
TGTGCCAGCAAGGTCACAGATACGCAGTATTTT
>.|TRBJ2-5|TRBD2|TRBV7-8
CASSGGLAGGYQETQYF
TGTGCCAGCAGCGGGGGACTAGCGGGAGGGTACCAAGAGACCCAGTACTTC
>.|TRBJ2-1|TRBD1|TRBV4-1
CASSQDWTGEQFF
TGCGCCAGCAGCCAAGATTGGACAGGGGAGCAGTTCTTC
>.|TRBJ2-5|.|TRBV6-5
CASSWLQGQETQYF
TGTGCCAGCAGCTGGTTACAGGGCCAAGAGACCCAGTACTTC
>.|TRBJ2-7|.|TRBV4-1
CASSRNRDTMTYEQYF
TGCGCCAGCAGCCGAAATCGGGACACCATGACCTACGAGCAGTACTTC
>.|TRBJ1-2|TRBD1|TRBV11-2
CASSLATGVQNYGYTF
TGTGCCAGCAGCTTGGCAACAGGGGTTCAGAACTATGGCTACACCTTC
>once|TRBJ1-2|TRBD1|TRBV29-1
CSADSGGSGYTF
TGCAGCGCAGACTCAGGGGGCAGTGGCTACACCTTC
>.|TRBJ2-6|.|TRBV9
CASSVVPSVLTF
TGTGCCAGCAGCGTAGTTCCCTCCGTCCTGACTTTC
>.|TRBJ2-7|TRBD1|TRBV5-4
CASSKAPTGPGEQYF
TGTGCCAGCAGCAAGGCCCCGACAGGGCCTGGCGAGCAGTACTTC
>.|TRBJ2-1|.|TRBV20-1
CSATLVGEQFF
TGCAGTGCTACTTTGGTTGGTGAGCAGTTCTTC
>.|TRBJ2-3|.|TRBV5-1
CASSLYFSTDTQYF
TGCGCCAGCAGCCTGTACTTTAGCACAGATACGCAGTATTTT
>.|TRBJ2-3|.|TRBV2
CASSGGSGAKDTQYF
TGTGCCAGCAGTGGGGGTTCAGGGGCAAAAGATACGCAGTATTTT
>.|TRBJ2-5|.|TRBV5-4
CASSLDPQETQYF
TGTGCCAGCAGCTTGGACCCTCAAGAGACCCAGTACTTC
>once|TRBJ1-2|.|TRBV30
CAWRFQGNSGHGYTF
TGTGCCTGGAGGTTCCAGGGTAATAGCGGGCATGGCTACACCTTC
>.|TRBJ2-3|TRBD2|TRBV15
CATSRDHPGLAGQGNTQYF
TGTGCCACCAGCAGAGACCATCCGGGACTAGCGGGGCAGGGAAATACGCAGTATTTT
>.|TRBJ2-3|TRBD2|TRBV5-1
CASSRGIAGPSTDTQYF
TGCGCCAGCAGCCGGGGGATAGCGGGGCCTAGCACAGATACGCAGTATTTT
>large|TRBJ2-3|.|TRBV4-3
CASSPGTDTQYF
TGCGCCAGCAGCCCCGGAACAGATACGCAGTATTTT
>.|TRBJ1-1|.|TRBV4-3
CASSQEVTLGTEAFF
TGCGCCAGCAGCCAAGAGGTAACCCTGGGCACTGAAGCTTTCTTT
>.|TRBJ2-1|TRBD2|TRBV5-1
CASSPSVAGGPRDEQFF
TGCGCCAGCAGCCCTTCGGTTGCGGGAGGGCCCCGAGATGAGCAGTTCTTC
>.|TRBJ2-2|.|TRBV27
CASSFLGGVGTGELFF
TGTGCCAGCAGTTTCCTTGGAGGGGTCGGCACCGGGGAGCTGTTTTTT
>.|TRBJ2-5|.|TRBV12-5
CASGMGRGETQYF
TGTGCTAGTGGCATGGGTCGGGGAGAGACCCAGTACTTC
>.|TRBJ2-1|TRBD2|TRBV27
CASSFLAGDNEQFF
TGTGCCAGCAGTTTCCTAGCGGGGGACAATGAGCAGTTCTTC
>.|TRBJ2-2|.|TRBV5-8
CASSFGEFTGELFF
TGTGCCAGCAGCTTTGGAGAATTCACCGGGGAGCTGTTTTTT
>.|TRBJ1-1|.|TRBV7-9
CASILGDTEAFF
TGTGCCAGCATCCTAGGGGACACTGAAGCTTTCTTT